The 5 T cell receptor beta chains in this list originate from one sample, sequenced in a study of PD-1 blockade in classical Hodgkin lymphoma. Sequencing was performed with immunoSEQ multiplex PCR; in TCRdb, only in-frame clones are kept and a portion is missing. In the table there are about 17,000 clones, over 60% of which are singletons. The time point: cycle 4 day 1 (C4D1), after more than 5 weeks of nivolumab. Relapse after autologous stem cell transplantation occurred in every patient, and brentuximab vedotin exposure varied. The sample in question was peripheral blood mononuclear cells (PBMCs), obtained before the fourth cycle of nivolumab. The receptors stem from a human donor with classical Hodgkin lymphoma.

The J gene is TRBJ2-7, the V gene TRBV6-6; TRBD2 aligns across 8 bases. There are 15 residues in the CDR3. Germline assignment: CDR1 MNHNY and CDR2 SVGAGI (reference sequence). V trimming: 8 bases; J trimming: 0 bases; junction bases outside the gene matches: 9. Written as DNA, the CDR3 is TGTGCCAGCTCCTGGCTAGCGGGCCTCTCCTACGAGCAGTACTTC. Translated: CASSWLAGLSYEQYF.

This clone was detected a few times. Other DNA sequences within the sample encode an identical CDR3. The rearrangement joins TRBV7-9 to TRBJ2-7; TRBD1 might be the D (6 bases). V lost 1 base and J lost 3, with 10 bases in between. Germline V gene data show CDR1 as SEHNR and CDR2 as FQNEAQ (reference sequence). This CDR3 is built from 14 residues. The chain's CDR3 is CASSLGTVIYEQYF. Here the CDR3 DNA reads TGTGCCAGCAGCTTAGGGACAGTAATCTACGAGCAGTACTTC.

The chain combines TRBV28 with TRBJ2-3; 10 nucleotides align to TRBD2. The CDR3 totals 15 residues. The germline V gene has CDR1 MDHEN and CDR2 SYDVKM. V lost 2 bases and J lost 6; bases outside the gene matches: 5. CDR3 protein: CASSLSLAGEDTQYF. CDR3 in DNA: TGTGCCAGCAGTTTAAGTCTAGCGGGAGAGGATACGCAGTATTTT.

The chain combines TRBV5-4 with TRBJ2-1, with D tentatively TRBD1 (5 bases). The V and J ends lost 0 bases and 3 bases respectively, with 16 bases between them. The CDR3 consists of 17 residues. CDR1 is SGHNT and CDR2 is YYREEE in the germline V gene (reference sequence). The CDR3 loop reads CASSLGGNRINYNEQFF. The CDR3, as DNA: TGTGCCAGCAGCTTGGGTGGTAACAGGATTAACTACAATGAGCAGTTCTTC.

The V call is TRBV29-1, the J call TRBJ2-2; perhaps TRBD2 as D (6 bases). The CDR3 runs 15 residues. The V end was cut by 4 bases, the J end by 0 bases, with 12 bases between. Germline V gene sequence: CDR1 SQVTM, CDR2 ANQGSEA. The CDR3 here is CSVVGGWTNTGELFF. CDR3 in DNA: TGCAGCGTTGTTGGAGGGTGGACGAACACCGGGGAGCTGTTTTTT.